A single sample is the source of the 27 T cell receptor beta chains below, sequenced in a study of human T cells and chemical hapten exposure. TCRdb reprocessed the RACE reads via MiXCR and lists one record per CDR3 protein. The data hold some 300,000 distinct CDR3 sequences, with 5% to 6.5% observed a single time. Documented time point: pre-sensitization, week 0. Treatment here: therapeutic diphenylcyclopropenone sensitization with weekly scalp DPC. Source: whole blood, taken in connection with sensitization to the hapten diphenylcyclopropenone (DPC). The source is a woman aged 18-30 years with alopecia areata. Some clones in this sample may be carry-over from other donors' samples.

In regard to this clonotype: A much more abundant neighbour one base away suggests this may be a read error. The V gene is TRBV4-2, the J gene TRBJ1-2, with 11 nucleotides matching TRBD1. This CDR3 contains 17 residues. Germline V gene lookup returns CDR1 LGHNA and CDR2 YNFKEQ. The DNA of the CDR3 is TGTGCCAGCAGCCAAGATCGGACGGGACAGGGGGTCTATAGCTACACCTTC. The encoded protein is CASSQDRTGQGVYSYTF.

This clonotype was counted many times. The chain carries TRBV6-6 and TRBJ1-2, with D unresolved. V was shortened by 8 bases and J by 1 base, with 5 bases between the two germline ends. CDR3 length: 11 residues. Looked up from germline, CDR1 is MNHNY and CDR2 is SVGAGI (reference sequence). CDR3 in amino acids: CASDDNYGYTF. Here the CDR3 DNA reads TGTGCCAGCGACGATAACTATGGCTACACCTTC.

There are a few counts of this clonotype. The chain joins TRBV2 to TRBJ1-6; D might be TRBD1 (5 bases). Germline CDR1 is SNHLY and CDR2 is FYNNEI. The V end lost 8 bases, the J end lost 7 bases, and 21 bases lay between the germline ends. The CDR3 sequence is 16 residues long. CDR3 DNA: TGTGCCAGCTTAGGGGTGGTAACCGCGCGAAATTCACCCCTCCACTTT. Translated, it gives CASLGVVTARNSPLHF.

This chain uses TRBV7-2 with TRBJ2-3; 9 nucleotides align to TRBD2. The length of the CDR3 is 17 residues. The germline CDR1 and CDR2 sequences are SGHTA and FQGNSA. J lost 5 bases, V lost 0 bases, and 9 bases had no gene match. CDR3 in DNA: TGTGCCAGCAGCTTAGCGCCAAGCGGGGGGCCGGGAGATACGCAGTATTTT. This sequence encodes CASSLAPSGGPGDTQYF.

The chain joins TRBV7-2 to TRBJ1-2; D is perhaps TRBD1 (5 bases). This CDR3 contains 14 residues. Germline assignment: CDR1 SGHTA and CDR2 FQGNSA. The V gene lost 6 bases and the J gene lost 6 bases, with 17 bases spanning the gap. The CDR3 DNA reads TGTGCCAGCAGATTGGGGGTTAGACGCGATGGCTACACCTTC. It translates to CASRLGVRRDGYTF. The full variable domain, in which reference TRBV7-2 and TRBJ1-2 provide the parts outside the CDR3, is GAGVSQSPSNKVTEKGKDVELRCDPISGHTALYWYRQSLGQGLEFLIYFQGNSAPDKSGLPSDRFSAERTGGSVSTLTIQRTQQEDSAVYLCASRLGVRRDGYTFGSGTRLTVV.

This chain joins TRBV28 and TRBJ2-3; 8 positions match TRBD2. The CDR3 covers 14 residues. Per germline, CDR1 MDHEN and CDR2 SYDVKM. The ends lost 5 bases at V and 2 bases at J; junction bases unmatched: 3. CDR3 sequence: CASSVGGATDTQYF. The CDR3 region has the DNA TGTGCCAGCAGTGTCGGGGGGGCCACAGATACGCAGTATTTT.

This clonotype occurred many times. The V call is TRBV28, the J call TRBJ1-1; the match to TRBD1 covers 7 bases. Per the germline V gene, CDR1 is MDHEN and CDR2 is SYDVKM. The CDR3 runs 15 residues. V lost 2 bases, J lost 4 bases, and 7 bases stayed unmatched. CDR3 protein: CASSLKGGGGTEAFF. CDR3 coding DNA: TGTGCCAGCAGTTTAAAAGGGGGCGGTGGCACTGAAGCTTTCTTT.

This clonotype was found a few times. V usage is TRBV7-9 and J usage is TRBJ1-4, with D possibly TRBD1 on 5 matching bases. V was shortened by 5 bases and J by 0 bases, with 10 bases between the two germline ends. Germline CDR1 reads SEHNR; CDR2 reads FQNEAQ (reference sequence). The CDR3 runs 15 residues. The CDR3 sequence is CASSRQRATNEKLFF. CDR3 in DNA: TGTGCCAGCAGCCGACAGCGTGCAACTAATGAAAAACTGTTTTTT.

This clonotype was found a few times. The chain recombines TRBV27 with TRBJ1-2, with a tentative D call TRBD1 (5 bases). The ends were cut back, 4 bases at V and 2 bases at J, with 14 bases in the middle. Germline V gives CDR1 MNHEY, CDR2 SMNVEV (reference sequence). The CDR3 extends over 15 amino acids. In nucleotides, the CDR3 is TGTGCCAGCAGTTCCCCCCGGCGGGGCAACTATGGCTACACCTTC. Translated: CASSSPRRGNYGYTF.

This clonotype was recorded at least ten times. The chain couples TRBV6-2 or TRBV6-3 to TRBJ1-1, with D possibly being TRBD1 (6 bases). The CDR3 loop spans 12 amino acids. V shed 6 bases and J shed 3 bases, with 8 bases lying between them. Germline V gives CDR1 MNHEY, CDR2 SVGEGT. This chain's CDR3 is CASRDRYTEAFF. In DNA form, the CDR3 reads TGTGCCAGCAGGGACAGATACACTGAAGCTTTCTTT.

The rearrangement links TRBV6-6 to TRBJ2-3; 9 bases align to TRBD1. Germline CDR1 is MNHNY and CDR2 is SVGAGI (reference sequence). The length of the CDR3 is 16 residues. V dropped 5 bases and J dropped 3; count of bases not matched to a gene: 9. The CDR3 DNA follows: TGTGCCAGCAGTAGCCATCCGGGACAGGGTACAGATACGCAGTATTTT. Amino acids: CASSSHPGQGTDTQYF.

This clonotype showed up many times. V gene TRBV7-2 combines with J gene TRBJ2-3; 8 bases fit TRBD1. Germline V lookup: CDR1 SGHTA, CDR2 FQGNSA. There are 16 residues in the CDR3. Trimming cost V 5 bases and J 3 bases; bases outside gene matches: 10. DNA for the CDR3: TGTGCCAGCAGCCCTAGCACAGGGGGTTGGACAGATACGCAGTATTTT. Its protein product is CASSPSTGGWTDTQYF.

This clonotype has only a few counts. The chain is built from TRBV2 and TRBJ2-7, with D perhaps matching TRBD2 (7 bases). With 6 bases removed from V and 6 bases from J, the gap between germline ends came to 9 bases. CDR1 is SNHLY and CDR2 is FYNNEI in the germline V gene. The CDR3 loop spans 11 amino acids. The DNA for the CDR3 is TGTGCCAGCAGAGGGGGGGCCGAGCAGTACTTC. It encodes CASRGGAEQYF.

This clonotype was counted ten times or more. This chain connects TRBV4-3 to TRBJ1-6; no firm D call. V dropped 0 bases and J dropped 11 bases, with 11 bases sitting between them. CDR3 length equals 14 residues. Germline lookup yields CDR1 LGHNA and CDR2 YSLEER. As DNA, the CDR3 is TGCGCCAGCAGCCAAGATCAGGCAGGCACACCCCTCCACTTT. The encoded protein is CASSQDQAGTPLHF.

This clonotype was picked up a small number of times. The rearrangement joins TRBV10-3 to TRBJ2-5; D is unresolved. The CDR3 is 12 amino acids. With 4 bases removed from V and 0 bases from J, the gap between germline ends came to 3 bases. Germline lookup yields CDR1 ENHRY and CDR2 SYGVKD. This chain's CDR3 is CAISGDQETQYF. The CDR3 DNA is TGTGCCATCAGTGGCGACCAAGAGACCCAGTACTTC.

The gene calls are TRBV7-9 and TRBJ2-1; D uncertain. Germline V gene sequence: CDR1 SEHNR, CDR2 FQNEAQ (reference sequence). Trimming took 1 base from V and 4 from J, leaving 14 bases between them. The CDR3 length is 16 residues. The CDR3 spells CASSLDDGAVYNEQFF. CDR3 DNA: TGTGCCAGCAGCTTAGACGACGGAGCCGTTTACAATGAGCAGTTCTTC.

The rearrangement uses TRBV12-3 or TRBV12-4 and TRBJ2-7; possible D gene TRBD2, 6 bases. Trimming pared 5 bases from V and 7 bases from J, leaving 21 bases between. The CDR3 runs 15 residues. CDR3 sequence reads: CASSLLSGLLGEQYF. The DNA of the CDR3 is TGTGCCAGCAGTCTCCTCTCGGGACTGCTGGGGGAGCAGTACTTC.

This clonotype was observed a handful of times. CDR3 sequence: CASSEMEIGELFF. The CDR3 DNA reads TGTGCCAGCAGTGAAATGGAGATCGGGGAGCTGTTTTTT. The rearrangement links TRBV2 to TRBJ2-2; D gene ambiguous. The CDR3 loop spans 13 amino acids. V lost 2 bases, J lost 7 bases, and 8 bases lay in between. Germline values: CDR1 SNHLY, CDR2 FYNNEI.

This clonotype showed up many times. The V call is TRBV4-2, the J call TRBJ2-1, with 9 bases identical to TRBD1. From germline, CDR1 is LGHNA and CDR2 YNFKEQ. Trimming removed 4 bases from V and 6 bases from J; junction bases left unmatched: 10. CDR3 length: 16 amino acids. CDR3 DNA sequence: TGTGCCAGCAGCCCACTGACAGGGGGGGATGTCAATGAGCAGTTCTTC. Protein product: CASSPLTGGDVNEQFF.

The rearrangement links TRBV6-5 to TRBJ2-3; 8 bases line up with TRBD2. The V segment lost 0 bases and the J segment 2 bases; nucleotides outside the gene matches: 10. CDR1 and CDR2 (germline): MNHEY, SVGAGI. CDR3 length: 18 amino acids. The DNA for the CDR3 is TGTGCCAGCAGTTACTCGTATAAGAGCGGGGGAAACACAGATACGCAGTATTTT. It translates to CASSYSYKSGGNTDTQYF.

This clonotype showed up many times. This chain connects TRBV4-2 to TRBJ2-5; 11 nucleotides align to TRBD2. Looked up from germline, CDR1 is LGHNA and CDR2 is YNFKEQ. This CDR3 is built from 19 residues. J lost 2 bases, V lost 2 bases, and 13 bases had no gene match. The CDR3 here is CASSQLTGLAGGGQETQYF. CDR3 DNA: TGTGCCAGCAGCCAATTAACAGGGCTAGCGGGGGGAGGACAAGAGACCCAGTACTTC.

This clonotype appeared many times. The chain carries TRBV28 and TRBJ2-7; D remains unclear. Germline V gene lookup returns CDR1 MDHEN and CDR2 SYDVKM. CDR3 length: 13 amino acids. V lost 3 bases, J lost 1 base, and 7 bases lay in between. The DNA of the CDR3 is TGTGCCAGCAGTTTGGGTAGGTCCTACGAGCAGTACTTC. Translated, it gives CASSLGRSYEQYF.

This clonotype showed up many times. This chain uses TRBV6-6 with TRBJ2-2; 8 bases map to TRBD2. The length of the CDR3 is 18 residues. Per the germline V gene, CDR1 is MNHNY and CDR2 is SVGAGI (reference sequence). V dropped 0 bases and J dropped 5; count of bases not matched to a gene: 11. CDR3 residues: CASSYSGRPGLGTGELFF. As DNA, the CDR3 is TGTGCCAGCAGTTACTCCGGTCGTCCGGGACTAGGAACCGGGGAGCTGTTTTTT.

The V call is TRBV19, the J call TRBJ1-2, with D unresolved. The CDR3 length is 13 residues. The germline V gene has CDR1 LNHDA and CDR2 SQIVND (reference sequence). V was clipped by 4 bases and J by 9 bases, with 15 bases between them. The CDR3 sequence: CASSTSGFLSYTF. The CDR3 DNA is TGTGCCAGTAGTACCAGTGGCTTTTTGAGCTACACCTTC. Supplemented by reference TRBV19 and TRBJ1-2, the full variable domain reads DGGITQSPKYLFRKEGQNVTLSCEQNLNHDAMYWYRQDPGQGLRLIYYSQIVNDFQKGDIAEGYSVSREKKESFPLTVTSAQKNPTAFYLCASSTSGFLSYTFGSGTRLTVV.

The table lists this clonotype with a few counts. The chain has TRBV12-3 or TRBV12-4 and TRBJ1-1; D gene ambiguous. The ends were cut back, 2 bases at V and 11 bases at J, with 12 bases in the middle. This CDR3 region has 12 residues. CDR3 in DNA: TGTGCCAGCAGTTTATCTGCGTATAGCGCTTTCTTT. As protein: CASSLSAYSAFF.

CDR3 coding DNA: TGTGCCAGCAGCCAAGGTCTACAATTCGACAGGGGAACCGGGGAGCTGTTTTTT. It yields the protein CASSQGLQFDRGTGELFF. V usage is TRBV3-1 and J usage is TRBJ2-2, with TRBD1 matching 8 bases. The CDR3 contains 18 residues. The junction had 12 bases not matched to a gene; V was cut back by 1 base and J by 5 bases. CDR1 is LGHDT, CDR2 YNNKEL, per germline (reference sequence).

At least ten counts were recorded for this clonotype. The V gene is TRBV3-1, the J gene TRBJ1-2; no definite D call. V lost 3 bases to trimming and J lost 8 bases, with 7 bases between them. The CDR3 runs 11 residues. Germline V gene sequence: CDR1 LGHDT, CDR2 YNNKEL (reference sequence). The CDR3 reads CASSHGRGYTF. Here the CDR3 DNA reads TGTGCCAGCAGCCACGGACGAGGCTACACCTTC.